This T cell receptor (beta chain) was found in a study of early stage breast cancer tumors. The wider study: Of around 16 invasive breast tumors, about a dozen were hormone receptor-positive, HER2-negative.

The length of the CDR3 is 14 residues. Trimming removed 5 bases at V and 4 bases at J, with 14 bases between. CDR1 is SGHTA, CDR2 FQGNSA, per germline. Assay: immunoSEQ multiplex PCR; the TCRdb copy retains only in-frame clones and omits some. The data contain over 25,000 clones, around 70% of them seen just once; the ten biggest clones take up roughly a third. Material: blood. The chain employs TRBV7-2 and TRBJ1-1; D is possibly TRBD1 (5 bases). This TCR came from a person aged 45 to 60 with breast cancer. CDR3 loop: CASSPRRGSTEAFF. In DNA, the CDR3 is TGTGCCAGCAGCCCGAGACGGGGGAGCACTGAAGCTTTCTTT.